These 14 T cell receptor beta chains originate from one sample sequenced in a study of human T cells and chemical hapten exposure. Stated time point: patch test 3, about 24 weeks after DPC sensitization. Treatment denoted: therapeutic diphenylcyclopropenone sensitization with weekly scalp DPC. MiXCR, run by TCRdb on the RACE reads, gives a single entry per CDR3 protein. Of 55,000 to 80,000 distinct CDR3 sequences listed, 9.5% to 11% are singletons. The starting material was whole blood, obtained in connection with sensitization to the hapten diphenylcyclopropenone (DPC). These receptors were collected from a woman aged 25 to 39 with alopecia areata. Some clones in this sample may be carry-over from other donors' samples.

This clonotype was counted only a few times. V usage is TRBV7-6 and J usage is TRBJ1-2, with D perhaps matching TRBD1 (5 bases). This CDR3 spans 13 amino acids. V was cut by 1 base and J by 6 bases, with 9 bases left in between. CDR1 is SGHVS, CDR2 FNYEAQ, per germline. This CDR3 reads CASSLEGKNGYTF. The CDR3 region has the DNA TGTGCCAGCAGCTTAGAGGGGAAGAATGGCTACACCTTC.

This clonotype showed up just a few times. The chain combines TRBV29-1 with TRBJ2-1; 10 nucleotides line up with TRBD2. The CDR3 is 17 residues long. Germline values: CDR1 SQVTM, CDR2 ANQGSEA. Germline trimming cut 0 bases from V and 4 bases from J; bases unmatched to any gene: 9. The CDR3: CSVEEGPAGGIYNEQFF. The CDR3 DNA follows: TGCAGCGTTGAAGAAGGCCCAGCGGGAGGGATTTACAATGAGCAGTTCTTC.

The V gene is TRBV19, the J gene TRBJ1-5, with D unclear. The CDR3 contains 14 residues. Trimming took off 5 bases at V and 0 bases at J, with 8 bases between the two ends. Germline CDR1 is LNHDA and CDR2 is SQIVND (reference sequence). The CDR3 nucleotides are TGTGCCAGTAGTGGTCAGAATAGCAATCAGCCCCAGCATTTT. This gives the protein CASSGQNSNQPQHF.

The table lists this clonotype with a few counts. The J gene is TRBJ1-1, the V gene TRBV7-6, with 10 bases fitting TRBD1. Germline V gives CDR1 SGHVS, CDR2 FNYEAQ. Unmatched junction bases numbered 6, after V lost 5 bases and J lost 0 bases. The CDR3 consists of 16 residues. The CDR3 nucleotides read TGTGCCAGCAGCCGGACAGGGGGAAGGATGAACACTGAAGCTTTCTTT. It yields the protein CASSRTGGRMNTEAFF.

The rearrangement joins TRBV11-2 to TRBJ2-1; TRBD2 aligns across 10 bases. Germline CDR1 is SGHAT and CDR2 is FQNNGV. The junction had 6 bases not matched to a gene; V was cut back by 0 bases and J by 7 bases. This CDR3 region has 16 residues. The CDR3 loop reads CASSLESGRASNEQFF. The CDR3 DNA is TGTGCCAGCAGCTTAGAGAGCGGGAGGGCCTCGAATGAGCAGTTCTTC.

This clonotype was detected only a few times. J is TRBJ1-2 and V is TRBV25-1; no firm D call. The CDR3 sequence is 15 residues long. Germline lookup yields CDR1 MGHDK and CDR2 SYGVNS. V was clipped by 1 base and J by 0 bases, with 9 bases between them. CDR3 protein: CASSELSGANYGYTF. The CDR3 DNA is TGTGCCAGCAGTGAATTGAGCGGAGCTAACTATGGCTACACCTTC.

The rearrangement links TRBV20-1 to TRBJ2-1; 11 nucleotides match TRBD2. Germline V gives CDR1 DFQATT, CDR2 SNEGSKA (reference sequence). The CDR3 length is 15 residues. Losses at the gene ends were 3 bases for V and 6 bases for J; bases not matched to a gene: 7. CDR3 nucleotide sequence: TGCAGTGCTAGCCGACCCGGGACTAGCGGCAATGAGCAGTTCTTC. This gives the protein CSASRPGTSGNEQFF.

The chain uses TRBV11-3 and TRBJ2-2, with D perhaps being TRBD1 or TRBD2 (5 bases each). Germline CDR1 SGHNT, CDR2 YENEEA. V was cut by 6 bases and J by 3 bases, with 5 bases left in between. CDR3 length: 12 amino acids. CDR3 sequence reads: CASRGDTGELFF. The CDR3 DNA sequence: TGTGCCAGCAGGGGGGACACCGGGGAGCTGTTTTTT.

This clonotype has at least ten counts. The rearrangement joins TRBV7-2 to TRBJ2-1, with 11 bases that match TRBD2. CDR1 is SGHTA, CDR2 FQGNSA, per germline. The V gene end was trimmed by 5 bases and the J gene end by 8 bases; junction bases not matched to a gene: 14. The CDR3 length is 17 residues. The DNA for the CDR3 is TGTGCCAGCAGCCGAGATTCACTAGCGGGAGCTTATGATGAGCAGTTCTTC. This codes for CASSRDSLAGAYDEQFF.

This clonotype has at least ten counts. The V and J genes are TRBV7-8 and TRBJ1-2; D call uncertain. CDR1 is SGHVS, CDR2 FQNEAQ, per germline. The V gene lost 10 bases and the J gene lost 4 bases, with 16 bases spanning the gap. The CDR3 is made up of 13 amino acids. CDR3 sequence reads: CATTLGLSYGYTF. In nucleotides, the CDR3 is TGTGCCACCACCCTAGGCCTTTCCTATGGCTACACCTTC.

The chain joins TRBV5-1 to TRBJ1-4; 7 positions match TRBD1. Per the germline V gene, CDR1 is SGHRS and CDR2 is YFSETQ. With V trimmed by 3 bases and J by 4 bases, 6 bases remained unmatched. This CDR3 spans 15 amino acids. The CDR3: CASSSGQLVNEKLFF. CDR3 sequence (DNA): TGCGCCAGCAGCTCGGGACAGCTCGTTAATGAAAAACTGTTTTTT.

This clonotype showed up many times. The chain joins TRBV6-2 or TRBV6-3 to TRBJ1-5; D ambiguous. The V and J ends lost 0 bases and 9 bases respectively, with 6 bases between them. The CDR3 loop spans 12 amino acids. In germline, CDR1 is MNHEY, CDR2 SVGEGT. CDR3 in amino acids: CASSYSWWPQHF. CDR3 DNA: TGTGCCAGCAGTTACTCCTGGTGGCCCCAGCATTTT.

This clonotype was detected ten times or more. The CDR3 DNA reads as TGTGCCACCTCGGCTGGGGTTAAGCACACTGAAGCTTTCTTT. It encodes CATSAGVKHTEAFF. The J gene is TRBJ1-1, the V gene TRBV7-2; the D is unclear. This CDR3 comprises 14 residues. Germline CDR1 SGHTA, CDR2 FQGNSA. Trimming left V 10 bases short and J 3 bases short, with 18 bases between.

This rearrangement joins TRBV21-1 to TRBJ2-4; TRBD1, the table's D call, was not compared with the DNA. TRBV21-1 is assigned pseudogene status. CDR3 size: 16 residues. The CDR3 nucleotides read TGTGCCAGCATCATTAACCAAGCCGGGGCCAAAAACATTCAGTACTTC. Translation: CASIINQAGAKNIQYF.